This TCR beta chain was documented in a study of T-cell memory formation after mild COVID-19. Broader study findings: Clones that contracted from day 15 to 85 had balanced CD4/CD8; later expanders were CD4+ biased.

The sample holds a few counts of this clonotype. Its antigen is not known. The TCR alpha and TCR beta cDNA libraries, bearing sample barcodes and UMIs, were generated by 5'RACE using constant-segment primers. TCRdb re-analysed the 5' RACE reads in MiXCR, keeping a single row per CDR3 protein. The sample carries roughly 89,000 distinct CDR3 sequences, about 13% recorded once. V was pared by 4 bases and J by 0 bases, with 13 bases between. CDR1 is DFQATT, CDR2 SNEGSKA, per germline (reference sequence). The CDR3 spans 15 residues. The sample taken for sequencing was PBMCs or a T cell subset sorted from them (not recorded which). The V gene is TRBV20-1, the J gene TRBJ2-1; possible D gene TRBD2, 6 bases. This receptor was identified in an adult woman who had mild COVID-19 (a few samples of this study predate the infection). Cell type and time point are not known. CDR3 protein: CSATGLPSSYNEQFF. The CDR3 nucleotides read TGCAGTGCTACCGGACTACCGAGCTCCTACAATGAGCAGTTCTTC.